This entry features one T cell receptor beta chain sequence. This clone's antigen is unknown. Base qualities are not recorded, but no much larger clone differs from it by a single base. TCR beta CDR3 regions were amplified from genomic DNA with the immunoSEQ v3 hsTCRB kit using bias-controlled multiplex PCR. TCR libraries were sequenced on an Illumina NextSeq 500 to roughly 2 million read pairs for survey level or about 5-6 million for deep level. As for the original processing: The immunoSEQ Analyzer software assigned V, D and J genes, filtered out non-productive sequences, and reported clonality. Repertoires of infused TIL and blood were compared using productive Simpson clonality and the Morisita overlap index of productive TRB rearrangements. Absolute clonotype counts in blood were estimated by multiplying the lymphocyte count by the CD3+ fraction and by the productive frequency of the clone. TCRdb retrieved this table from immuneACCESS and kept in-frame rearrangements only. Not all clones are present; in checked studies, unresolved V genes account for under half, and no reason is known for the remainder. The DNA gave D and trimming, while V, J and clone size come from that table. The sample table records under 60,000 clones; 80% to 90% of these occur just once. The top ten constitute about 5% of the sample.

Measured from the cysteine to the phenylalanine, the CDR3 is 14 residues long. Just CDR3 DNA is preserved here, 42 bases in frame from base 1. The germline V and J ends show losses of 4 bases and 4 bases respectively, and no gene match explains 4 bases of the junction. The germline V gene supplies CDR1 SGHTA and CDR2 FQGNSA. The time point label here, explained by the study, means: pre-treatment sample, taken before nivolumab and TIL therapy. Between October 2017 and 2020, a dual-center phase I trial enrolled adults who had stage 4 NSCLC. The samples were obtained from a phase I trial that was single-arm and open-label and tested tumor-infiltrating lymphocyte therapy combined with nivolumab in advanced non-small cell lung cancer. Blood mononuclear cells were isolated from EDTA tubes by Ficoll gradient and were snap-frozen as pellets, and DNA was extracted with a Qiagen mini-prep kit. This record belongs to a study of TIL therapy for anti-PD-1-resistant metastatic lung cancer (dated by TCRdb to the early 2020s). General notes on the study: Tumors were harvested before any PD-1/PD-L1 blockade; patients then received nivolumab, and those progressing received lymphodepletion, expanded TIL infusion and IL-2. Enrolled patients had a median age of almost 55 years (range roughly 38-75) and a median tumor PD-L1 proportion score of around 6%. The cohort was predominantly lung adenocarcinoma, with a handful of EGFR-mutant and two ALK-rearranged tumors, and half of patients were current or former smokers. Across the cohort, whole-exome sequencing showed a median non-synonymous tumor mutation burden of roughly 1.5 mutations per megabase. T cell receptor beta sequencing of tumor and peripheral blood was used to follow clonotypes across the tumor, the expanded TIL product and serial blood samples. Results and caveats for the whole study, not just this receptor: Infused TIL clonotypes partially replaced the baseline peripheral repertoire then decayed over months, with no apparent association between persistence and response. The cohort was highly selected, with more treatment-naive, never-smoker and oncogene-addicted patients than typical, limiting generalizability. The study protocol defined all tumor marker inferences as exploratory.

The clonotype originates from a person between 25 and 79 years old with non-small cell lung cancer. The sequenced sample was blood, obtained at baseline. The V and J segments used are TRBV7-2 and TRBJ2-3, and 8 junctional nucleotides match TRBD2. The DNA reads TGTGCCAGCAGCTCCGGGACTAGTTCAGATACGCAGTATTTT. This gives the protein CASSSGTSSDTQYF. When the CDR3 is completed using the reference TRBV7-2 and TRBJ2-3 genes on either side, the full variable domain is GAGVSQSPSNKVTEKGKDVELRCDPISGHTALYWYRQSLGQGLEFLIYFQGNSAPDKSGLPSDRFSAERTGGSVSTLTIQRTQQEDSAVYLCASSSGTSSDTQYFGPGTRLTVL.